The sequence of this T cell receptor (beta chain) was determined in a study of human T cells and chemical hapten exposure (dated by TCRdb to about 2021). Describing the broader study: For sensitization, 2% DPC in acetone was applied to a 2 cm by 2 cm area of upper inner arm skin. Libraries were combined into a pool for sequencing, and differences in TCR yield between samples came mainly from small differences in library volumes within the pool. Patch tests used Finn chambers with 0.01% DPC on the upper back, scored after 6 days by International Contact Dermatitis Research Group standards. Blood was sampled from patients pre-sensitization (week 0) and at 2, 6 and about 24 weeks after DPC sensitization. Throughout the approximately 25-week study period, patients were also given weekly therapeutic DPC doses on the scalp. Under 30 alopecia patients gave blood for TCR sequencing at one to four time points (pre-sensitization, 2, 6 and 24 weeks). In alopecia patients, the study followed how the peripheral blood TCR repertoire changed in vivo over primary and secondary sensitization to diphenylcyclopropenone (DPC), a hapten. Alopecia areata with under or over 50% scalp involvement, alopecia totalis and alopecia universalis were represented in the patient cohort, which was mostly female.

Libraries were prepared through RACE. Sequencer: NextSeq 500. During library preparation, unique molecular identifiers were attached to individual cDNA molecules so that TCRs could be counted quantitatively and reproducibly. From each blood RNA sample, both TCR alpha and TCR beta chains were sequenced. For the original study's pipeline: A median of around 96,000 TCRs per sample was observed, with a range of about 23,224 to 690,600. The Decombinator software suite was used to annotate the V, J and CDR3 of the TCR reads. For PS versus PT1 abundance plots, all samples were subsampled to the same number of TCRs (28,000). TCRs were defined as expanded if absent before sensitization and observed at least eight times at the 2-week time point. Using fastp trimming at Q25 and MiXCR clonotype assembly, TCRdb reanalyzed the public sequencing data and kept in-frame beta chains. For every CDR3 protein sequence, its rows merge into one entry that carries the most common genes and DNA. The V and J calls were not made by the authors but by TCRdb's processing. This sample is represented by 85,000 to 130,000 distinct CDR3 sequences; less than 15% of them were singletons. The ten largest clones take up 1.6% of the sample.

Based on the germline V gene, the CDR1 and CDR2 sequences are SGHTA and FQGNSA. After removal of 1 base from V and 3 bases from J, the junction retains 3 bases not matched to a gene. Counted from cysteine to phenylalanine, this CDR3 has 16 amino acids. Only the CDR3 DNA is retained, 48 bases long and in frame from the first base. Study-wide conclusions, independent of this receptor: DPC sensitization did not change how many TCRs were above 1 in 1000 frequency, and no evidence was found of alterations in global repertoire structure. Compared with pre-sensitization or healthy control sets, expanded TCRs formed significantly more large CDR3 similarity clusters, which is consistent with antigen-driven responses. After repeated subsampling, the strength of the expansion versus patch-test correlation and the threshold at which it became significant changed. Patch test score correlated positively with the number of PT1 expanded TCRs, reaching significance at thresholds 8, 16 and 32 but not at 4. Because all patients had alopecia, a presumed autoimmune disease, the immune response of the patients might differ from that of healthy individuals.

According to the study, the label for this sample's time point signals: pre-sensitization, week 0. This specimen's treatment or condition label, per the study, means: therapeutic diphenylcyclopropenone sensitization with weekly scalp DPC. At each patch-test visit, blood was drawn before the patch test was applied. Eligible patients were aged 18 to 70, diagnosed with alopecia, deemed suitable for DPC therapy, and excluded if pregnant. Total RNA was extracted from unfractionated whole blood that had been collected in Tempus Blood RNA tubes. This clonotype was seen a few times. The specificity of this receptor is unknown. Qualities for individual bases were not recorded, and no much larger clone is one base off.

The clonotype originates from a woman in her forties or fifties with alopecia areata. Some clones in this sample may be carry-over from other donors' samples. The sample consisted of whole blood, taken in connection with sensitization to the hapten diphenylcyclopropenone (DPC). Rearrangement joined TRBV7-2 to TRBJ2-3; 11 central nucleotides agree with TRBD2. This receptor carries the CDR3 CASSLVPSGGTDTQYF. The DNA is as follows: TGTGCCAGCAGCTTAGTTCCTAGCGGGGGGACAGATACGCAGTATTTT.